This T cell receptor beta chain was recorded in a study of identical twins. This clonotype was counted only a few times. V lost 4 bases, J lost 2 bases, and 13 bases lay in between. The germline CDR1 and CDR2 sequences are SGHNT and YYREEE (reference sequence). This CDR3 contains 14 residues. TCRdb fed the 5' RACE reads into MiXCR, producing one record per CDR3 protein. The sample shows about 340,000 distinct CDR3 sequences, around 9% of them seen only once. The chain uses TRBV5-4 and TRBJ2-7, with D possibly being TRBD2 (6 bases). The sample comprised naive T cells sorted from blood. The TCR comes from a woman aged 45-60 years in good health. CDR3 in amino acids: CASSTMGGAYEQYF. As DNA, the CDR3 is TGTGCCAGCAGCACGATGGGGGGAGCCTACGAGCAGTACTTC.